The 14 T cell receptor beta chains below come from one sample, sequenced in a study of blood T cell repertoires in COVID-19. Sequencing used immunoSEQ multiplex PCR; TCRdb keeps in-frame clones, though not all of them. This sample has some 400,000 clones, with roughly 86% found just once. Input material: peripheral blood. Every receptor here comes from a human donor in a cohort sampled during active COVID-19.

This clone was detected once. This chain connects TRBV27 to TRBJ1-2; a weak D match, TRBD1 (6 bases). Germline V gene lookup returns CDR1 MNHEY and CDR2 SMNVEV (reference sequence). The CDR3 consists of 15 residues. V shed 6 bases and J shed 6 bases, with 20 bases lying between them. The DNA for the CDR3 is TGTGCCAGCAGCCAAAACACCCATACAGGGAATGGCTACACCTTC. It encodes CASSQNTHTGNGYTF.

The chain carries TRBV5-1 and TRBJ1-6; no clear D gene. The V gene lost 1 base and the J gene lost 7 bases, with 12 bases spanning the gap. Germline values: CDR1 SGHRS, CDR2 YFSETQ. The CDR3 sequence is 15 residues long. The DNA of the CDR3 is TGCGCCAGCAGCTTGTTGGAGGGAGGCAATTCACCCCTCCACTTT. Its protein product is CASSLLEGGNSPLHF.

This chain links TRBV2 with TRBJ2-3, with 12 nucleotides matching TRBD1. The CDR3 sequence is 16 residues long. CDR1 SNHLY and CDR2 FYNNEI come from the germline V gene. J was trimmed by 6 bases and V by 10 bases; bases with no gene match: 14. The CDR3 loop is CATSQGQGAGRDTQYF. DNA of the CDR3: TGTGCCACGTCCCAGGGACAGGGGGCGGGAAGGGATACGCAGTATTTT.

This clone has only one observation. CDR3 bases: TGTGCCAGCAGCCAGCGAGCGGGAAGCAGTGAGACCCAGTACTTC. This encodes CASSQRAGSSETQYF. This chain joins TRBV3-1 (or the pseudogene TRBV3-2) and TRBJ2-5; 7 bases are shared with TRBD2. With V trimmed by 3 bases and J by 5 bases, 9 bases remained unmatched. The CDR3 is 15 amino acids. Germline-derived CDR1 and CDR2 are LGHDT and YNNKEL (reference sequence).

The J gene is TRBJ2-7, the V gene TRBV19, with D tentatively TRBD1 (6 bases). The CDR3 extends over 14 amino acids. Germline CDR1 LNHDA, CDR2 SQIVND (reference sequence). V lost 9 bases, J lost 2 bases, and 17 bases lay in between. CDR3 sequence (DNA): TGTGCCAGCAAGCTCCGGGACACCGCCTACGAGCAGTACTTC. This gives the protein CASKLRDTAYEQYF. The full variable domain, completed using reference TRBV19 and TRBJ2-7, is DGGITQSPKYLFRKEGQNVTLSCEQNLNHDAMYWYRQDPGQGLRLIYYSQIVNDFQKGDIAEGYSVSREKKESFPLTVTSAQKNPTAFYLCASKLRDTAYEQYFGPGTRLTVT.

The V call is TRBV11-3, the J call TRBJ2-5, with 13 bases fitting TRBD2. This CDR3 is built from 14 residues. CDR1 and CDR2 (germline): SGHNT, YENEEA. The V and J ends lost 5 bases and 9 bases, in that order; junction bases with no gene match: 6. DNA of the CDR3: TGTGCCAGCAGCCCGAGACTAGCGGGGGGCCCCCAGTACTTC. This encodes CASSPRLAGGPQYF.

The V gene is TRBV7-8, the J gene TRBJ2-1; 9 bases are shared with TRBD2. This CDR3 contains 16 residues. The V gene's germline CDR1 is SGHVS and CDR2 FQNEAQ. V gave up 1 base and J gave up 6 bases; unmatched junction bases: 7. CDR3 sequence: CASSLGSGGILNEQFF. DNA for the CDR3: TGTGCCAGCAGCTTAGGAAGCGGGGGGATCCTCAATGAGCAGTTCTTC.

The chain carries TRBV4-1 and TRBJ2-7, with 8 bases matching TRBD2. CDR3 length: 18 residues. J gave up 1 base and V 4 bases, and 15 bases lay outside the gene matches. From germline, CDR1 is MGHRA and CDR2 YSYEKL. This CDR3 reads CASSPGRVSGPRSYEQYF. DNA of the CDR3: TGCGCCAGCAGCCCCGGGAGGGTTTCCGGCCCACGGTCCTACGAGCAGTACTTC.

This clone has at least ten counts. The chain recombines TRBV30 with TRBJ2-1; D perhaps matches TRBD1 (6 bases). This CDR3 spans 13 amino acids. Germline V gene lookup returns CDR1 GTSNPN and CDR2 SVGIG (reference sequence). V was cut by 2 bases and J by 4 bases, with 9 bases left in between. CDR3 sequence (DNA): TGTGCCTGGAGTCCAACAGGGTACAATGAGCAGTTCTTC. Translating it yields CAWSPTGYNEQFF.

The V call is TRBV7-9, the J call TRBJ2-7, with 13 nucleotides matching TRBD2. CDR1 is SEHNR, CDR2 FQNEAQ, per germline (reference sequence). V shed 5 bases and J 3 bases; nucleotides not matched to a gene: 4. The CDR3 contains 15 residues. CDR3 bases: TGTGCCAGCAGCCTGGGACTAGCGGGAATCTACGAGCAGTACTTC. This codes for CASSLGLAGIYEQYF.

The J gene is TRBJ1-1, the V gene TRBV5-4, with 11 bases identical to TRBD1. Germline CDR1 SGHNT, CDR2 YYREEE (reference sequence). The CDR3 extends over 17 amino acids. Trimming removed 4 bases from V and 6 bases from J; junction bases left unmatched: 14. This chain's CDR3 is CASSPGGGQGAGAEAFF. The CDR3 DNA sequence: TGTGCCAGCAGCCCAGGCGGTGGACAGGGGGCGGGCGCTGAAGCTTTCTTT.

This clone was counted only a few times. The chain joins TRBV4-2 to TRBJ2-7; D is possibly TRBD2 (5 bases). Germline CDR1 reads LGHNA; CDR2 reads YNFKEQ. This CDR3 region has 19 residues. Deletions cut 0 bases from V and 1 base from J, with 22 bases between. As DNA, the CDR3 is TGTGCCAGCAGCCAAGATTTGAGAGTTAGAGGGCAGCGGTCCTACGAGCAGTACTTC. This codes for CASSQDLRVRGQRSYEQYF.

This rearrangement joins TRBV7-2 to TRBJ2-7, with D perhaps TRBD2 (6 bases). V was clipped by 4 bases and J by 7 bases, with 17 bases between them. Germline CDR1 and CDR2: SGHTA and FQGNSA. The CDR3 sequence is 14 residues long. In nucleotides, the CDR3 is TGTGCCAGCAGCTCGACTAGTGTTGCGTGGGAGCAGTACTTC. Translating it yields CASSSTSVAWEQYF. The full variable domain, its missing parts supplied by reference TRBV7-2 and TRBJ2-7, is GAGVSQSPSNKVTEKGKDVELRCDPISGHTALYWYRQSLGQGLEFLIYFQGNSAPDKSGLPSDRFSAERTGGSVSTLTIQRTQQEDSAVYLCASSSTSVAWEQYFGPGTRLTVT.

This chain joins TRBV5-5 and TRBJ2-7; tentative D call: TRBD2 (5 bases). Germline V gene lookup returns CDR1 SGHKS and CDR2 YYEKEE (reference sequence). Between the trimmed V and J ends, which lost 4 bases and 6 bases, there was a span of 23 bases. The CDR3 runs 16 residues. The CDR3 here is CASSPSRAAERPEQYF. The CDR3 DNA sequence: TGTGCCAGCAGCCCGTCGCGGGCCGCTGAGCGACCCGAGCAGTACTTC. Looking up the rest from reference TRBV5-5 and TRBJ2-7 gives the full variable domain: DAGVTQSPTHLIKTRGQQVTLRCSPISGHKSVSWYQQVLGQGPQFIFQYYEKEERGRGNFPDRFSARQFPNYSSELNVNALLLGDSALYLCASSPSRAAERPEQYFGPGTRLTVT.